The 2 T cell receptor beta chains below all came from one sample that was sequenced in a study of T-cell reconstitution after alpha-beta-depleted transplantation in children. A library of TCRbeta sequences, prepared with unique molecular identifiers, was generated. TCRdb passed the PCR reads through MiXCR, listing each CDR3 protein once. The table includes hundreds of thousands of distinct CDR3 sequences, approximately 12% detected once. Here the sequenced sample was PBMCs, mostly from graft donor cells, taken 360 days after TCRalphabeta/CD19-depleted stem cell transplant. The receptor source for this set is a male patient aged 10-17 years who had a stem cell transplant for acute myeloid leukemia, so the T cells may come from the graft donor.

This clonotype was seen many times. This chain links TRBV10-3 with TRBJ2-2, with 7 nucleotides matching TRBD1. Trimming removed 7 bases from V and 4 bases from J; junction bases left unmatched: 6. CDR1 is ENHRY and CDR2 is SYGVKD in the germline V gene. The CDR3 sequence is 14 residues long. The DNA of the CDR3 is TGTGCCATCACCGACAGGGCTAGCACCGGGGAGCTGTTTTTT. The encoded protein is CAITDRASTGELFF.

This clonotype showed up many times. The J gene is TRBJ2-3, the V gene TRBV7-2; D uncertain. CDR3 size: 13 residues. V lost 1 base and J lost 2, with 4 bases in between. Germline V lookup: CDR1 SGHTA, CDR2 FQGNSA. CDR3 sequence: CASSLEVTDTQYF. For the CDR3, the DNA is TGTGCCAGCAGCTTAGAGGTCACAGATACGCAGTATTTT.